This TCR beta chain was observed in a study of graft-versus-host responses after intestinal transplantation. The study, taken as a whole, reports: GvH clone levels peaked in circulation, and this peak was associated with early post-transplant HvG declines.

The V gene's germline CDR1 is SGHRS and CDR2 YFSETQ. Trimming shortened V by 0 bases and J by 5 bases, and 8 bases separated the two germline ends. This CDR3 comprises 13 residues. Notes on this clone: Antigen: not known.

TCRdb keeps only in-frame clones here, not all; method: immunoSEQ multiplex PCR. The repertoire consists of about 86,000 clones, with about 87% occurring once and the leading ten covering around 0.3%. The V and J genes are TRBV5-1 and TRBJ2-5; no definite D call. This receptor was taken from a human donor who was the organ donor for an intestinal transplant. The sample was unstimulated CD4+ T cells sorted from spleen or lymph node cells, taken before transplant. Here the CDR3 reads CASSLGPSETQYF. For the CDR3, the DNA is TGCGCCAGCAGCTTGGGCCCAAGCGAGACCCAGTACTTC.